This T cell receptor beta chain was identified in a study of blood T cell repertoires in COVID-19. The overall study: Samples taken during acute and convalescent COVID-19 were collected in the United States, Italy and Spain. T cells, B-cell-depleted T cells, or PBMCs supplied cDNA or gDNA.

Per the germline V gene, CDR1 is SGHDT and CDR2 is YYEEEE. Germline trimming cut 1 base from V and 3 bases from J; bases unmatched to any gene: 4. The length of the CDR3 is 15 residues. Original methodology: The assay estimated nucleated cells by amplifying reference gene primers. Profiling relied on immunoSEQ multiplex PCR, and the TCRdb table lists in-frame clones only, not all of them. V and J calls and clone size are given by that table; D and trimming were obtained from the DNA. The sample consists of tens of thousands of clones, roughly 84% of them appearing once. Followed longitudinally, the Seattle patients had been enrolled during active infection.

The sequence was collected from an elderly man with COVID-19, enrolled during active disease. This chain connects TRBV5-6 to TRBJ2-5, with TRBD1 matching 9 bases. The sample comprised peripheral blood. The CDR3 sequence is CASSLFGTGKETQYF. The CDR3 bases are TGTGCCAGCAGCTTGTTTGGGACAGGGAAAGAGACCCAGTACTTC.